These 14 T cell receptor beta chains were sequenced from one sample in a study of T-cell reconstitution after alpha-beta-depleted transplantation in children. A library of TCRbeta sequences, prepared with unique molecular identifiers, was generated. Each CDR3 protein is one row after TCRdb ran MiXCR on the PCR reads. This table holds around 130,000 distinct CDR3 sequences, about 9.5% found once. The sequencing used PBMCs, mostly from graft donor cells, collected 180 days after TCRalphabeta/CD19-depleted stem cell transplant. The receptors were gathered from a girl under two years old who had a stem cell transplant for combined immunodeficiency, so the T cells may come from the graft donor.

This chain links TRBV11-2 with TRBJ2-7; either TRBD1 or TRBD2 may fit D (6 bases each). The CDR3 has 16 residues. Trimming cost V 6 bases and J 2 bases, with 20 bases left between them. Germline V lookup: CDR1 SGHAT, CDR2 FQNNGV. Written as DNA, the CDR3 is TGTGCCAGCAGTCAGAAATACACAGGGAGGACCTACGAGCAGTACTTC. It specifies CASSQKYTGRTYEQYF.

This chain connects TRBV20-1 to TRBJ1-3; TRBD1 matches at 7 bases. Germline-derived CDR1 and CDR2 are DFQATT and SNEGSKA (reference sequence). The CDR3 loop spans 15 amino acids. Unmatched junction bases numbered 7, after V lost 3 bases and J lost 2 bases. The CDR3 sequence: CSASIDRVTGNTIYF. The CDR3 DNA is TGCAGTGCTAGCATCGACAGGGTGACTGGAAACACCATATATTTT.

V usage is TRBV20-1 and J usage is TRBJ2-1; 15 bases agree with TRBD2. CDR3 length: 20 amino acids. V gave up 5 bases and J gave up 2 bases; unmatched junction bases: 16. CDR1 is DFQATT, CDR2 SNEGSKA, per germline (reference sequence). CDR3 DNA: TGCAGTGCTTGGGGACTAGCGGGAGGCCCGAAAGTAAGCGCCTACAATGAGCAGTTCTTC. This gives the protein CSAWGLAGGPKVSAYNEQFF.

CDR3 loop: CSARVWTESLWEQYF. CDR3 sequence (DNA): TGCAGTGCTAGAGTTTGGACAGAGTCCCTCTGGGAGCAGTACTTC. This chain uses TRBV20-1 with TRBJ2-7; D is perhaps TRBD1 (6 bases). CDR3 length equals 15 residues. Trimming left V 1 base short and J 7 bases short, with 20 bases between. Germline loops: CDR1 DFQATT, CDR2 SNEGSKA (reference sequence).

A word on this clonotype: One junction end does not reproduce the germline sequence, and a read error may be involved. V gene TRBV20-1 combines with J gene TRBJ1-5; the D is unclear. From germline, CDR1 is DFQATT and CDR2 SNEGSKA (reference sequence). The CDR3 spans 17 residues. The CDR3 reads CCASSGSGVNSNQPQHF. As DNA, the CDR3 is TGCTGTGCTAGCTCTGGGTCAGGCGTAAATAGCAATCAGCCCCAGCATTTT.

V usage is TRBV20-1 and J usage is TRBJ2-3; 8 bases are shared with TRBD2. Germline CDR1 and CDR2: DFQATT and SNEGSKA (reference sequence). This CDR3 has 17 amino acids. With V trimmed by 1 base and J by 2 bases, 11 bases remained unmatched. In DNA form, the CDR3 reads TGCAGTGCTAGAGGCCGCGGGGGGCGGGGCCCCACAGATACGCAGTATTTT. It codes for CSARGRGGRGPTDTQYF.

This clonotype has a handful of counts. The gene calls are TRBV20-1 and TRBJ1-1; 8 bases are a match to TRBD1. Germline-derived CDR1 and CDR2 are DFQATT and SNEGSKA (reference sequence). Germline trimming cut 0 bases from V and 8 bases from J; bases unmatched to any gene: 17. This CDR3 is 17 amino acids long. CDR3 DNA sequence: TGCAGTGCTAGAGATCAGGGATTTGACAGGGGATATTCCGAAGCTTTCTTT. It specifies CSARDQGFDRGYSEAFF.

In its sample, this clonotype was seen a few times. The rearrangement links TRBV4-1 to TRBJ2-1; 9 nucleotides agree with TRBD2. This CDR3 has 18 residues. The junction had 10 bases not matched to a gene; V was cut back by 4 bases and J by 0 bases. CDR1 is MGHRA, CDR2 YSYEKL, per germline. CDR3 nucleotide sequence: TGCGCCAGCAGCCGAAGTAGACGCGGGGGGGACTCCTACAATGAGCAGTTCTTC. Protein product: CASSRSRRGGDSYNEQFF.

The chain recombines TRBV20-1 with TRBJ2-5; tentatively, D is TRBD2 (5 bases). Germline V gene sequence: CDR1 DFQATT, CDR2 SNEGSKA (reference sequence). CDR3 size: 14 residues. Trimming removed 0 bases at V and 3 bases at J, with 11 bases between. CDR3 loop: CSARDIVGKETQYF. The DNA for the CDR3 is TGCAGTGCTAGAGATATCGTCGGGAAAGAGACCCAGTACTTC.

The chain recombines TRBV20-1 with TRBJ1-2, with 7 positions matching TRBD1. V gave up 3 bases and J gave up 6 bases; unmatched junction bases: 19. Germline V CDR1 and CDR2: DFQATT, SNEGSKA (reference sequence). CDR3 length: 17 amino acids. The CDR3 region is CSARGRDRVPTPNGYTF. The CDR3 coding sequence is TGCAGTGCTAGGGGCCGGGACAGAGTACCCACACCGAATGGCTACACCTTC.

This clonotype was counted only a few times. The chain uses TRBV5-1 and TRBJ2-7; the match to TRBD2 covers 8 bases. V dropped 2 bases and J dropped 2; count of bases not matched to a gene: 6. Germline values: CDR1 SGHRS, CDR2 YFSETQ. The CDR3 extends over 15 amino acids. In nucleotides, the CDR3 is TGCGCCAGCAGCTTAGTAGCGGGACACCCCTACGAGCAGTACTTC. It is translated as CASSLVAGHPYEQYF.

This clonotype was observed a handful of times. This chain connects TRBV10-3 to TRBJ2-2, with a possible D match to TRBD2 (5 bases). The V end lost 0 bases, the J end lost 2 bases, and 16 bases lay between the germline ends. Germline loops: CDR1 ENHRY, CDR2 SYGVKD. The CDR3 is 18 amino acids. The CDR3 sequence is CAISESRRLATNTGELFF. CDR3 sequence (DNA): TGTGCCATCAGTGAGTCCAGGAGGTTGGCGACCAACACCGGGGAGCTGTTTTTT.

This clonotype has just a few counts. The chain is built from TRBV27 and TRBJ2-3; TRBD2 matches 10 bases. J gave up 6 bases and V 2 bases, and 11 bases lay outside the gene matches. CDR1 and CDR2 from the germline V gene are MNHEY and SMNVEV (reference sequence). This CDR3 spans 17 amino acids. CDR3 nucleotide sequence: TGTGCCAGCAGTTTAGGTCTGGCAGCGGGAGGGTTGGATACGCAGTATTTT. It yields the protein CASSLGLAAGGLDTQYF.

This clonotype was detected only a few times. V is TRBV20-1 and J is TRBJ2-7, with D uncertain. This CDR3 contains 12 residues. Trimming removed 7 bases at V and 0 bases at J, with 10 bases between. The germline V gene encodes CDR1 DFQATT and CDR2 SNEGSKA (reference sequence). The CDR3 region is CSVGWSSYEQYF. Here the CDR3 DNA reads TGCAGTGTAGGTTGGAGCTCCTACGAGCAGTACTTC.